This TCR beta chain was found in a study of cytomegalovirus exposure and HLA in healthy donors. Germline assignment: CDR1 MGHRA and CDR2 YSYEKL. Germline trimming cut 4 bases from V and 1 base from J; bases unmatched to any gene: 3. This CDR3 spans 14 amino acids. This PCR relied on a set of 60 Vbeta primers and 13 Jbeta primers. The repertoire was sequenced with immunoSEQ multiplex PCR; TCRdb's copy has only in-frame clones and lacks some. The sample lists just over 150,000 clones; roughly 80% were seen once. Material for sequencing was PBMCs. This clonotype originated in a woman in her twenties or thirties in good health and CMV-seronegative. The V gene is TRBV4-1, the J gene TRBJ2-7, with 8 bases lining up with TRBD1. CDR3 sequence reads: CASSPGQASYEQYF. The DNA of the CDR3 is TGCGCCAGCAGCCCGGGACAGGCATCCTACGAGCAGTACTTC.